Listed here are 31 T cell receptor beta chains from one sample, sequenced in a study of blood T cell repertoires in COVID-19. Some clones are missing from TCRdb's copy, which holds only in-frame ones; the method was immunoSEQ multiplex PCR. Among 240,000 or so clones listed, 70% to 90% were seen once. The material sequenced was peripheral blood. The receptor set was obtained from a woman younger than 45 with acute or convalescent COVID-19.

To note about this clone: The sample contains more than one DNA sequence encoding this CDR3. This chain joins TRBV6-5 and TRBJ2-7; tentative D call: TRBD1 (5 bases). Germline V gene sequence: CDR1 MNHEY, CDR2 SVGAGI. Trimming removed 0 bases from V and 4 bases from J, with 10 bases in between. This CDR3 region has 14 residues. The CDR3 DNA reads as TGTGCCAGCAGTTACTCGCAGGGTGTTTACGAGCAGTACTTC. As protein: CASSYSQGVYEQYF.

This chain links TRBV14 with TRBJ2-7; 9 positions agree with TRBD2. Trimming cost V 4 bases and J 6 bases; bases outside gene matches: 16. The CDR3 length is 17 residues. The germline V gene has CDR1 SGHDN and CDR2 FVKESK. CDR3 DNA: TGTGCCAGCAGCCGCGACGAATTAGCGGGAGTTGCGGGCGAGCAGTACTTC. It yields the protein CASSRDELAGVAGEQYF.

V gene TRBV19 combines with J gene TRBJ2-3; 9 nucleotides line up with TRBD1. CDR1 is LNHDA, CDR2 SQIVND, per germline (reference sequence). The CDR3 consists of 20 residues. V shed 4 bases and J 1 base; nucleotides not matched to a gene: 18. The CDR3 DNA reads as TGTGCCAGTAGTAGTACGAGTCCCGGGACAGGGTTTGAAGGCACAGATACGCAGTATTTT. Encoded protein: CASSSTSPGTGFEGTDTQYF.

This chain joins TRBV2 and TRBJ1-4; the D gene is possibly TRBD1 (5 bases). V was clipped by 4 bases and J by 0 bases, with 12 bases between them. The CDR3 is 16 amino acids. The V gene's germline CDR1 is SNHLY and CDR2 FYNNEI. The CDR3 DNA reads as TGTGCCAGCAGTGGATCTGGGGCCGCAACTAATGAAAAACTGTTTTTT. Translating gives CASSGSGAATNEKLFF. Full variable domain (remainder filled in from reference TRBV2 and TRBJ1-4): EPEVTQTPSHQVTQMGQEVILRCVPISNHLYFYWYRQILGQKVEFLVSFYNNEISEKSEIFDDQFSVERPDGSNFTLKIRSTKLEDSAMYFCASSGSGAATNEKLFFGSGTQLSVL.

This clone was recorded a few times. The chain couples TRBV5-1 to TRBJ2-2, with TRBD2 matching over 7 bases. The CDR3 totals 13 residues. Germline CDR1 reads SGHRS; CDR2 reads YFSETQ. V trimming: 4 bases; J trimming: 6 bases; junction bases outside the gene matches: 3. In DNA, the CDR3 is TGCGCCAGCAGCATAGGACTAGCCGGGGAGCTGTTTTTT. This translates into CASSIGLAGELFF.

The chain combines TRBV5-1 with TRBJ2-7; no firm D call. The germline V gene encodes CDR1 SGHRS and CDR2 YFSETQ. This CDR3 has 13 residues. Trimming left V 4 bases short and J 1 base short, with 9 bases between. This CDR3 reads CASSPTYSYEQYF. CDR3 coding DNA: TGCGCCAGCAGCCCAACCTATTCCTACGAGCAGTACTTC.

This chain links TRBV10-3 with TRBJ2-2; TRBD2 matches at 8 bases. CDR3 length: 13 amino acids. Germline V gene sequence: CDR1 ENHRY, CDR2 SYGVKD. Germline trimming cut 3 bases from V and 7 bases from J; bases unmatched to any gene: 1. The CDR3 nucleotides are TGTGCCATCAGTGAACTAGCGGACGGGGAGCTGTTTTTT. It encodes CAISELADGELFF.

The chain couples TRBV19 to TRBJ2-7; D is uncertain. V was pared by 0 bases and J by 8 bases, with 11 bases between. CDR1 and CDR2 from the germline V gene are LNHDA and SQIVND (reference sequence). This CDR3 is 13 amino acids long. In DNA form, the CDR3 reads TGTGCCAGTAGTATAGATGCCCCCCAGAAGCAGTACTTC. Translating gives CASSIDAPQKQYF.

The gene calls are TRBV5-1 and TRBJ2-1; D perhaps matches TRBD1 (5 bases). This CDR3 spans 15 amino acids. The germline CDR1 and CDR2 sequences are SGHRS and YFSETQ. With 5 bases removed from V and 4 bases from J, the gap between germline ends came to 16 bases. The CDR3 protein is CASRPLGPGYNEQFF. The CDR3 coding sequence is TGCGCCAGCAGACCCTTGGGGCCCGGATACAATGAGCAGTTCTTC.

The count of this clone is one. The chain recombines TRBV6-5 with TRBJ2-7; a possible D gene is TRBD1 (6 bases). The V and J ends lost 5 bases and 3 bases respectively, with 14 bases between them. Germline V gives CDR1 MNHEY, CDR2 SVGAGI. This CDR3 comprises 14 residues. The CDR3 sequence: CASSMTRGGYEQYF. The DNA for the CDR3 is TGTGCCAGCAGTATGACCAGGGGTGGCTACGAGCAGTACTTC.

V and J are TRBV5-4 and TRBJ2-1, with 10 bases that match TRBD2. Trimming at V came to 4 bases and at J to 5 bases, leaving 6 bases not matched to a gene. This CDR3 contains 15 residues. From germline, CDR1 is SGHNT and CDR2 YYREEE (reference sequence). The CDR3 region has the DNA TGTGCCAGCAGCATAGCGGGAGGAAAACACAATGAGCAGTTCTTC. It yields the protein CASSIAGGKHNEQFF.

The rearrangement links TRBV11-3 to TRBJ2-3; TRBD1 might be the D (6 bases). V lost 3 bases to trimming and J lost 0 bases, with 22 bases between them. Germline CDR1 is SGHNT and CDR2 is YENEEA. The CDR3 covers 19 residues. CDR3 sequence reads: CASSFPINGTSFSTDTQYF. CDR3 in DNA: TGTGCCAGCAGCTTTCCAATTAACGGGACATCTTTTAGCACAGATACGCAGTATTTT.

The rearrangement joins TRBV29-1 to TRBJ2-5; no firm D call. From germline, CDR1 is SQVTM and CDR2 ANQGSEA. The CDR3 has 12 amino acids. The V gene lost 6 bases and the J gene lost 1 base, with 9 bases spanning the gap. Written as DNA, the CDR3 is TGCAGCGTGCCAGGCTTCCAAGAGACCCAGTACTTC. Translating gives CSVPGFQETQYF.

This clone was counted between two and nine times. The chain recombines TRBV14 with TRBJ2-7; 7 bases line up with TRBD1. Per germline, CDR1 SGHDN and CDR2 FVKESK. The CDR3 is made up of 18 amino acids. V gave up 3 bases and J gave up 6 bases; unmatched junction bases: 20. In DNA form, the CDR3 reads TGTGCCAGCAGCCAGATACCGGTGATAAACGACAGGGTTGGCGAGCAGTACTTC. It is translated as CASSQIPVINDRVGEQYF.

CDR3 loop: CASSDWAVSTDTQYF. CDR3 sequence (DNA): TGTGCCAGCAGTGACTGGGCAGTAAGCACAGATACGCAGTATTTT. The chain links TRBV25-1 to TRBJ2-3; D gene ambiguous. The V end was cut by 3 bases, the J end by 0 bases, with 10 bases between. CDR1 is MGHDK and CDR2 is SYGVNS in the germline V gene. The CDR3 sequence is 15 residues long. Full variable domain (outside the CDR3, taken from reference TRBV25-1 and TRBJ2-3): EADIYQTPRYLVIGTGKKITLECSQTMGHDKMYWYQQDPGMELHLIHYSYGVNSTEKGDLSSESTVSRIRTEHFPLTLESARPSHTSQYLCASSDWAVSTDTQYFGPGTRLTVL.

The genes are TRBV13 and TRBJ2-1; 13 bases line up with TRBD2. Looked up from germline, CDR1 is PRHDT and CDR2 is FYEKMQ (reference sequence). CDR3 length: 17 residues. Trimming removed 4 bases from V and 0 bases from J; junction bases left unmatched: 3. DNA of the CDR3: TGTGCCAGCAGCTGGCGGACTAGCGGGAGCTCCTACAATGAGCAGTTCTTC. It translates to CASSWRTSGSSYNEQFF.

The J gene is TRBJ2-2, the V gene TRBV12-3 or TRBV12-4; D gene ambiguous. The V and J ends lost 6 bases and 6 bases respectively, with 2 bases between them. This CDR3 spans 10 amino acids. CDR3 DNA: TGTGCCAGCAGCTCCGGGGAGCTGTTTTTT. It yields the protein CASSSGELFF.

The CDR3 DNA reads TGTGCCAGCAGCTTAGCGGGCACTGGGAATGAGCAGTTCTTC. Protein sequence: CASSLAGTGNEQFF. The chain has TRBV7-9 and TRBJ2-1; D uncertain. CDR1 SEHNR and CDR2 FQNEAQ come from the germline V gene (reference sequence). The CDR3 contains 14 residues. V was trimmed by 0 bases and J by 7 bases, leaving 10 bases between them.

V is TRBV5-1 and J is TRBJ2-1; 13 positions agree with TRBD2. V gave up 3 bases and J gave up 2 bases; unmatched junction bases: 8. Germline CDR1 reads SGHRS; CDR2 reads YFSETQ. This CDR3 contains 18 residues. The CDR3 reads CASSSTGLAGRTYNEQFF. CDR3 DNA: TGCGCCAGCAGCTCGACGGGACTAGCGGGGCGAACCTACAATGAGCAGTTCTTC. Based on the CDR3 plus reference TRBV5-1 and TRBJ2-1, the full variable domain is KAGVTQTPRYLIKTRGQQVTLSCSPISGHRSVSWYQQTPGQGLQFLFEYFSETQRNKGNFPGRFSGRQFSNSRSEMNVSTLELGDSALYLCASSSTGLAGRTYNEQFFGPGTRLTVL.

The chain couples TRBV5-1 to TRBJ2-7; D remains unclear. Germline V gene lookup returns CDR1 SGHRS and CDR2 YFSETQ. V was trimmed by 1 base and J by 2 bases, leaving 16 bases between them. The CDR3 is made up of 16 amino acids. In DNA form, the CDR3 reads TGCGCCAGCAGCTTGCGGATAGACACGATAACCTACGAGCAGTACTTC. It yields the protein CASSLRIDTITYEQYF.

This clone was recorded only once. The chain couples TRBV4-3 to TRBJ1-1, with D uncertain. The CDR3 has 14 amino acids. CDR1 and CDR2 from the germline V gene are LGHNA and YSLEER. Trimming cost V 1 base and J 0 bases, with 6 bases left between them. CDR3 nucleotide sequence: TGCGCCAGCAGCCAAGGAGTAATGAACACTGAAGCTTTCTTT. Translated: CASSQGVMNTEAFF.

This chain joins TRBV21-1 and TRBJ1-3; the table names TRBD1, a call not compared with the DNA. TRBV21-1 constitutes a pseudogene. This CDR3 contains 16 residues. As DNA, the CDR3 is TGTGCCAGCAGCAAAGAGGGACAGGGACCTGGAAACACCATATATTTT. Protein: CASSKEGQGPGNTIYF.

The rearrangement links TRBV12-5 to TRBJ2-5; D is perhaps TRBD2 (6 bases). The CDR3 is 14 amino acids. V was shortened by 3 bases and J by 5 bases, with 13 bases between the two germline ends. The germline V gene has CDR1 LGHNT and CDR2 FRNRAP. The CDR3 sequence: CASGLVGGGETQYF. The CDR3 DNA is TGTGCTAGTGGTTTAGTGGGGGGTGGCGAGACCCAGTACTTC. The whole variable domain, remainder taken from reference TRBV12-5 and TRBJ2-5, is DARVTQTPRHKVTEMGQEVTMRCQPILGHNTVFWYRQTMMQGLELLAYFRNRAPLDDSGMPKDRFSAEMPDATLATLKIQPSEPRDSAVYFCASGLVGGGETQYFGPGTRLLVL.

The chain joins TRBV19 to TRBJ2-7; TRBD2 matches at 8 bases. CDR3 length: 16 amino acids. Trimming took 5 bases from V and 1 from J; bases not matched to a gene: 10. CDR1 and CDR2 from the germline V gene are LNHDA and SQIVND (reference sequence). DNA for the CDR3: TGTGCCAGTAGTTTGACTAGCGCAGGCGTATCCTACGAGCAGTACTTC. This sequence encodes CASSLTSAGVSYEQYF.

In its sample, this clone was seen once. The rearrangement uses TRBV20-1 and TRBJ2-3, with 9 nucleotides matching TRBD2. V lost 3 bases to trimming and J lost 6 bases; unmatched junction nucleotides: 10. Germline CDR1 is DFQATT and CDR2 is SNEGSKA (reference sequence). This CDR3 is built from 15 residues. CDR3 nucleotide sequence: TGCAGTGCTAGTAGTAGTAGCGGGAGATTTGATACGCAGTATTTT. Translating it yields CSASSSSGRFDTQYF.

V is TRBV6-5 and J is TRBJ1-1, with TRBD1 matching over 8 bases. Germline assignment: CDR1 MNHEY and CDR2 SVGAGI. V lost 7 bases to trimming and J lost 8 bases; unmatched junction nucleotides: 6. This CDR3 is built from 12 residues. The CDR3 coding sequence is TGTGCCAGCACCTTTAGGACAGGGGAAGCTTTCTTT. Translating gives CASTFRTGEAFF.

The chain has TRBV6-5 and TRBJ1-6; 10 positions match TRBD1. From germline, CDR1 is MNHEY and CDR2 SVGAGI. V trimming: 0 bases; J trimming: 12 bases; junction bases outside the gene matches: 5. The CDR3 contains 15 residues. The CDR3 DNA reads TGTGCCAGCAGTTACTCGGGACAGGGGTTTGTACCCCTCCACTTT. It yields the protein CASSYSGQGFVPLHF.

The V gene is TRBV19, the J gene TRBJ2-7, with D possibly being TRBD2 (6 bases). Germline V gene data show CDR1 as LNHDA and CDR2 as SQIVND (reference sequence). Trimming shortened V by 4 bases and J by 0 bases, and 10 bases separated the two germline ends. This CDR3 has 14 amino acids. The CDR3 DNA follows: TGTGCCAGTAGTACTATAGCGGACTCCTACGAGCAGTACTTC. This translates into CASSTIADSYEQYF.

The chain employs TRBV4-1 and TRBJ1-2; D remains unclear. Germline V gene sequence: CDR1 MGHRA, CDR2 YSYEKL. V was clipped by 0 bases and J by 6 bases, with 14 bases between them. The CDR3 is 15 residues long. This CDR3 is CASSQEGLEGHGYTF. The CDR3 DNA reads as TGCGCCAGCAGCCAAGAAGGGCTCGAGGGCCATGGCTACACCTTC.

CDR3 DNA sequence: TGTGCCTGGAGTTACAGGGGGGACTATGGCTACACCTTC. Translating it yields CAWSYRGDYGYTF. The chain is built from TRBV30 and TRBJ1-2; the match to TRBD1 covers 8 bases. The ends lost 2 bases at V and 3 bases at J; junction bases unmatched: 2. Germline CDR1 and CDR2: GTSNPN and SVGIG (reference sequence). CDR3 length: 13 amino acids.

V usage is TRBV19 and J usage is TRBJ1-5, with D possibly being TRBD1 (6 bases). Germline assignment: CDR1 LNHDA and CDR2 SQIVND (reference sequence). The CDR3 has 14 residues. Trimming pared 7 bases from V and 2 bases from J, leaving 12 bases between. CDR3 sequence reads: CASMDRAGNQPQHF. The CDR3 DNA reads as TGTGCCAGTATGGACAGAGCGGGCAATCAGCCCCAGCATTTT.